Listed here are 26 T cell receptor beta chains from one sample, sequenced in a study of blood T cells in healthy people across ages. A J-beta primer mix and a sample-barcoded 5' primer were used in a second PCR of roughly 6 to 11 cycles. MiXCR, applied by TCRdb to the 5' RACE reads, yields one record per CDR3 protein. This sample has hundreds of thousands of distinct CDR3 sequences, with approximately 44% found just once. The specimen was blood. The receptors were sampled from a man aged 55 to 69 in good health.

This clonotype showed up just once. The V call is TRBV2, the J call TRBJ2-7; maybe TRBD2 (6 bases). V shed 8 bases and J shed 7 bases, with 21 bases lying between them. Germline assignment: CDR1 SNHLY and CDR2 FYNNEI. This CDR3 region has 14 residues. The CDR3, as DNA: TGTGCCAGCCTTGTGGTGGAGGGATACAATGAGCAGTACTTC. Protein sequence: CASLVVEGYNEQYF.

The CDR3 DNA reads as TGTGCCAGCAGTGACAGACGGAGCTCCTATAATTCACCCCTCCACTTT. Amino acids: CASSDRRSSYNSPLHF. This rearrangement joins TRBV6-1 to TRBJ1-6; no clear D. This CDR3 is 16 amino acids long. Germline V CDR1 and CDR2: MNHNS, SASEGT. V was pared by 3 bases and J by 0 bases, with 9 bases between.

Note on this clonotype: One base away lies a much larger clone, so this may be a sequencing read error. The chain joins TRBV9 to TRBJ2-1, with unresolved D. V was cut by 4 bases and J by 6 bases, with 8 bases left in between. Germline V CDR1 and CDR2: SGDLS, YYNGEE. The CDR3 runs 12 residues. CDR3 amino acids: CASSIGFNEQFF. For the CDR3, the DNA is TGTGCCAGCAGCATAGGCTTCAATGAGCAGTTCTTC.

The rearrangement joins TRBV11-2 to TRBJ2-5; 9 bases are shared with TRBD2. CDR1 is SGHAT and CDR2 is FQNNGV in the germline V gene. Trimming cost V 2 bases and J 2 bases; bases outside gene matches: 12. The CDR3 totals 18 residues. The CDR3 sequence: CASSLSASGVASQETQYF. The CDR3 DNA follows: TGTGCCAGCAGCTTATCGGCTAGCGGGGTGGCTTCTCAAGAGACCCAGTACTTC.

The chain combines TRBV28 with TRBJ1-2; the D is unclear. CDR3 length equals 15 residues. Trimming took 5 bases from V and 8 from J, leaving 21 bases between them. The germline CDR1 and CDR2 sequences are MDHEN and SYDVKM. The CDR3 reads CASSQPDAGKKGYTF. CDR3 bases: TGTGCCAGCAGTCAACCCGACGCCGGGAAGAAGGGCTACACCTTC.

This clonotype was seen many times. V usage is TRBV28 and J usage is TRBJ1-6; a possible D gene is TRBD1 (5 bases). V lost 7 bases and J lost 9, with 16 bases in between. The CDR3 consists of 14 residues. Germline V CDR1 and CDR2: MDHEN, SYDVKM. The CDR3: CASTQGVRISPLHF. DNA of the CDR3: TGTGCCAGCACCCAGGGAGTTCGGATTTCACCCCTCCACTTT.

This clonotype was observed many times. The CDR3 loop is CASSLTGTGSYEQYF. For the CDR3, the DNA is TGTGCCAGCAGCCTCACCGGGACAGGGAGCTACGAGCAGTACTTC. The chain employs TRBV7-2 and TRBJ2-7, with 9 bases lining up with TRBD1. CDR1 is SGHTA and CDR2 is FQGNSA in the germline V gene. CDR3 size: 15 residues. With 5 bases clipped from V and 3 bases from J, the junction kept 8 bases outside the gene matches.

This rearrangement joins TRBV10-3 to TRBJ1-1, with no clear D. Trimming left V 3 bases short and J 5 bases short, with 7 bases between. Germline V lookup: CDR1 ENHRY, CDR2 SYGVKD. This CDR3 contains 12 residues. The CDR3 loop reads CAISDRGTEAFF. DNA for the CDR3: TGTGCCATCAGTGATAGAGGGACTGAAGCTTTCTTT.

The V and J genes are TRBV4-3 and TRBJ2-2; perhaps TRBD1 as D (6 bases). Trimming took off 4 bases at V and 7 bases at J, with 10 bases between the two ends. Germline V gives CDR1 LGHNA, CDR2 YSLEER. The CDR3 runs 13 residues. The CDR3 DNA reads as TGCGCCAGCAGCCCAGGGGTCAGCGGGGAGCTGTTTTTT. It translates to CASSPGVSGELFF.

The rearrangement uses TRBV3-1 and TRBJ2-1; D not resolved. The V gene lost 5 bases and the J gene lost 9 bases, with 23 bases spanning the gap. The CDR3 is made up of 16 amino acids. The germline V gene encodes CDR1 LGHDT and CDR2 YNNKEL (reference sequence). Here the CDR3 DNA reads TGTGCCAGCAGCAAAATTAGTCCCCAACCCTTTCCTGAGCAGTTCTTC. Translation gives CASSKISPQPFPEQFF.

The chain recombines TRBV5-1 with TRBJ2-3, with a weak D call TRBD1 (5 bases). Looked up from germline, CDR1 is SGHRS and CDR2 is YFSETQ. Trimming removed 4 bases from V and 5 bases from J, with 14 bases in between. The CDR3 is 14 amino acids. CDR3 DNA: TGCGCCAGCAGCCCTGGGCAGGGTCAAGATACGCAGTATTTT. It is translated as CASSPGQGQDTQYF. Based on the CDR3 plus reference TRBV5-1 and TRBJ2-3, the full variable domain is KAGVTQTPRYLIKTRGQQVTLSCSPISGHRSVSWYQQTPGQGLQFLFEYFSETQRNKGNFPGRFSGRQFSNSRSEMNVSTLELGDSALYLCASSPGQGQDTQYFGPGTRLTVL.

J is TRBJ2-7 and V is TRBV7-2; D is unresolved. CDR1 and CDR2 from the germline V gene are SGHTA and FQGNSA. Trimming stripped 4 bases from V and 2 bases from J, with 6 bases between. This CDR3 spans 12 amino acids. The CDR3 sequence is CASSSPAYEQYF. CDR3 DNA sequence: TGTGCCAGCAGCTCCCCCGCCTACGAGCAGTACTTC. Drawing the rest from reference TRBV7-2 and TRBJ2-7, the complete variable domain is GAGVSQSPSNKVTEKGKDVELRCDPISGHTALYWYRQSLGQGLEFLIYFQGNSAPDKSGLPSDRFSAERTGGSVSTLTIQRTQQEDSAVYLCASSSPAYEQYFGPGTRLTVT.

A remark on this clonotype: The germline gene is not matched at one end of the junction; a read error may be the cause. The chain has TRBV19 and TRBJ2-5, with D unclear. The length of the CDR3 is 13 residues. CDR1 is LNHDA and CDR2 is SQIVND in the germline V gene (reference sequence). The CDR3 DNA reads as TGTGCCAGTAGTATGCGAGTCCAAGAGGCCCAGTACTTC. Translating gives CASSMRVQEAQYF.

This sequence joins TRBV7-9 and TRBJ1-6, with D perhaps TRBD1 (6 bases). V was shortened by 4 bases and J by 6 bases, with 16 bases between the two germline ends. Germline V gene lookup returns CDR1 SEHNR and CDR2 FQNEAQ (reference sequence). This CDR3 region has 16 residues. The CDR3 region is CASSSLRDRLNSPLHF. CDR3 DNA sequence: TGTGCCAGCAGCTCCCTGCGTGACAGGCTTAATTCACCCCTCCACTTT.

There are a few counts of this clonotype. The J gene is TRBJ2-3, the V gene TRBV12-3 or TRBV12-4; 9 bases agree with TRBD1. This CDR3 is built from 16 residues. V gave up 6 bases and J gave up 1 base; unmatched junction bases: 8. CDR3 DNA: TGTGCCAGCAGCCGACGACAGGGGGTGGGCACAGATACGCAGTATTTT. Residues: CASSRRQGVGTDTQYF.

This clonotype was counted a few times. The V gene is TRBV9, the J gene TRBJ2-5; 7 bases match TRBD2. CDR1 and CDR2 from the germline V gene are SGDLS and YYNGEE. The CDR3 consists of 14 residues. J was trimmed by 3 bases and V by 0 bases; bases with no gene match: 2. In DNA, the CDR3 is TGTGCCAGCAGCGTAGAACGGGGGGAAGAGACCCAGTACTTC. As protein: CASSVERGEETQYF.

This clonotype has just a few counts. The genes are TRBV6-2 or TRBV6-3 and TRBJ2-7; 9 bases agree with TRBD1. V trimming: 4 bases; J trimming: 6 bases; junction bases outside the gene matches: 7. CDR3 size: 14 residues. Germline V lookup: CDR1 MNHEY, CDR2 SVGEGT. The CDR3 DNA is TGTGCCAGCAGTTGGGGACAGGGTGGCGGCGAGCAGTACTTC. Its protein product is CASSWGQGGGEQYF.

About this clonotype itself: A much more abundant neighbour one base away suggests this may be a read error. The chain employs TRBV7-2 and TRBJ2-5; D unclear. CDR3 size: 15 residues. Germline-derived CDR1 and CDR2 are SGHTA and FQGNSA. The V and J ends lost 5 bases and 4 bases respectively, with 17 bases between them. CDR3 bases: TGTGCCAGCAGCCCGATGACTCGACCGGCAGAGACCCAGTACTTC. Protein: CASSPMTRPAETQYF.

The chain carries TRBV4-2 and TRBJ2-4; TRBD1 or TRBD2 may be the D gene (5 bases each). This CDR3 spans 16 amino acids. Trimming pared 0 bases from V and 3 bases from J, leaving 12 bases between. Germline V gives CDR1 LGHNA, CDR2 YNFKEQ. The CDR3 DNA reads TGTGCCAGCAGCCAAGATCTCCTGGGGGTCAAAAACATTCAGTACTTC. This gives the protein CASSQDLLGVKNIQYF.

The chain employs TRBV7-9 and TRBJ2-7; 8 bases are shared with TRBD1. With 0 bases clipped from V and 7 bases from J, the junction kept 11 bases outside the gene matches. The CDR3 is 16 residues long. CDR1 and CDR2 from the germline V gene are SEHNR and FQNEAQ (reference sequence). CDR3 DNA: TGTGCCAGCAGCTTAGCCAGACGGGACAGGCGCCATGAGCAGTACTTC. This codes for CASSLARRDRRHEQYF.

This CDR3 reads CASSLAPGGGQETQYF. For the CDR3, the DNA is TGTGCCAGCAGCTTAGCGCCCGGCGGGGGACAAGAGACCCAGTACTTC. The rearrangement joins TRBV7-2 to TRBJ2-5; TRBD2 matches at 7 bases. The germline V gene has CDR1 SGHTA and CDR2 FQGNSA. CDR3 length: 16 amino acids. V dropped 0 bases and J dropped 2; count of bases not matched to a gene: 6.

The gene calls are TRBV6-1 and TRBJ2-3, with 7 bases aligning to TRBD2. Germline V gene data show CDR1 as MNHNS and CDR2 as SASEGT. There are 15 residues in the CDR3. V shed 6 bases, J shed 4 bases, and the junction held 10 bases outside the gene matches. Here the CDR3 reads CASRGPGLKPDTQYF. The CDR3 nucleotides read TGTGCCAGCAGAGGCCCGGGACTAAAACCAGATACGCAGTATTTT.

The chain has TRBV12-3 or TRBV12-4 and TRBJ2-1; D perhaps matches TRBD2 (5 bases). CDR3 size: 16 residues. Trimming cost V 3 bases and J 4 bases, with 16 bases left between them. This CDR3 is CASSLPPRGGYNEQFF. For the CDR3, the DNA is TGTGCCAGCAGTTTGCCCCCCCGCGGAGGTTACAATGAGCAGTTCTTC.

The table lists this clonotype with a few counts. The chain combines TRBV27 with TRBJ2-7, with 7 positions matching TRBD1. Germline V CDR1 and CDR2: MNHEY, SMNVEV (reference sequence). CDR3 length equals 14 residues. The V segment lost 3 bases and the J segment 6 bases; nucleotides outside the gene matches: 8. The CDR3 nucleotides are TGTGCCAGCAGTTTTAACGACAGGGTAATCGAGCAGTACTTC. The encoded protein is CASSFNDRVIEQYF.

Only a few counts were recorded for this clonotype. This chain joins TRBV5-1 and TRBJ2-7; unclear D gene. The length of the CDR3 is 14 residues. V gave up 4 bases and J gave up 2 bases, with 13 bases separating them. The germline gives CDR1 SGHRS, CDR2 YFSETQ. The CDR3 bases are TGCGCCAGCAGCGAATACGACAATACCTACGAGCAGTACTTC. It is translated as CASSEYDNTYEQYF.

The chain carries TRBV29-1 and TRBJ2-4; possibly TRBD2 for D (5 bases). The germline V gene encodes CDR1 SQVTM and CDR2 ANQGSEA. This CDR3 region has 13 residues. V lost 2 bases, J lost 6 bases, and 11 bases lay in between. CDR3 region: CSVERAGGNIQYF. The CDR3 DNA sequence: TGCAGCGTTGAAAGGGCAGGAGGAAACATTCAGTACTTC.